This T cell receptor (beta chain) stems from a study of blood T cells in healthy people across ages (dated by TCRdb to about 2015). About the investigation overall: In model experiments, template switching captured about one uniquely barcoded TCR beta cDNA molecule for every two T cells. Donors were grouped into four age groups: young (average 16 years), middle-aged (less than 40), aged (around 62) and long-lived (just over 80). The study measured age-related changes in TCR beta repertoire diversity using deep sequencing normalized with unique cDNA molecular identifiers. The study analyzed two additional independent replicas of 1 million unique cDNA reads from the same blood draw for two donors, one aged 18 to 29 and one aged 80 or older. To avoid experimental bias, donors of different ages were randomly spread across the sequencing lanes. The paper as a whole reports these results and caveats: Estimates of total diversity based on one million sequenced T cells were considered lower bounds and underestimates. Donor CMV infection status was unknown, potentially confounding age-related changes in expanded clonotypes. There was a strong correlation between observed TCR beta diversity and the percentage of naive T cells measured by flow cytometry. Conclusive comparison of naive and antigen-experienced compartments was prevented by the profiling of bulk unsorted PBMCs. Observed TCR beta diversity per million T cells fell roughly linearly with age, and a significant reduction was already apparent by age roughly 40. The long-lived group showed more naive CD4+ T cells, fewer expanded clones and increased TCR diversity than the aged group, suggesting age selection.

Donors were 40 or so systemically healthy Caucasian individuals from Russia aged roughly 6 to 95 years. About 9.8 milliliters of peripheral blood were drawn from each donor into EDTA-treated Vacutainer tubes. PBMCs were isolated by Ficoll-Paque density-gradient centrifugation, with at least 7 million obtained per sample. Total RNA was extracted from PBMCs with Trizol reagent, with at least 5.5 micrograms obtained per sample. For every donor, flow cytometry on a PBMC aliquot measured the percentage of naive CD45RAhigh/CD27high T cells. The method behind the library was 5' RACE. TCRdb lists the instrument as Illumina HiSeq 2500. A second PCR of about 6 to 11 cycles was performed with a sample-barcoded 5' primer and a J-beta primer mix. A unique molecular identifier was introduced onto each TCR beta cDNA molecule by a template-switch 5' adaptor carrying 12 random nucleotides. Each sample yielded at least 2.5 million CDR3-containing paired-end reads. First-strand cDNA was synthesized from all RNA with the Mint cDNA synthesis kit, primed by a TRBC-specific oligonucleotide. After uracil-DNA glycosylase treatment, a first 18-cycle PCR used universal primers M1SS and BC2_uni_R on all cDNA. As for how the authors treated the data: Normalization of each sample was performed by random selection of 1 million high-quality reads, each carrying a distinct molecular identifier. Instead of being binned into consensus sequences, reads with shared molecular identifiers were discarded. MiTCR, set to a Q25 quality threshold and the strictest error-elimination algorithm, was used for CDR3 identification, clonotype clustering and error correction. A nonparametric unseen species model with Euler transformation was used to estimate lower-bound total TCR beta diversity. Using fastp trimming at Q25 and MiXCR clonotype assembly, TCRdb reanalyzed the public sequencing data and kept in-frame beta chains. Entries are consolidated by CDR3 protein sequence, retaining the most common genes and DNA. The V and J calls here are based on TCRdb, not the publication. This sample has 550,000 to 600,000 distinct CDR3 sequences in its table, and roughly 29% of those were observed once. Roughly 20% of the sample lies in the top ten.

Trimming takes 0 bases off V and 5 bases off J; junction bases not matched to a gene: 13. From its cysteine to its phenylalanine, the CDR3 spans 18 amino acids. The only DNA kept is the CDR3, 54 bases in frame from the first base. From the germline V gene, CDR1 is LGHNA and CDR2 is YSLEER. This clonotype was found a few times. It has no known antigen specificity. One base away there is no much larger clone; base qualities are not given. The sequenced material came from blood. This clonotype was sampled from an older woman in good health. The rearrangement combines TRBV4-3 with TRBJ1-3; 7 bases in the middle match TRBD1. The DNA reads TGCGCCAGCAGCCAAGATGCGGCAGGGGGTGCCTGGAGAAACACCATATATTTT. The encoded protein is CASSQDAAGGAWRNTIYF.